This TCR beta chain emerged from a study of shared clonotypes between healthy human individuals. Study at large: CD4 naive cells filled three plates per donor, CD4 memory three, CD8 naive two and CD8 memory one.

The repertoire was sequenced with immunoSEQ multiplex PCR; TCRdb's copy has only in-frame clones and lacks some. The top ten clones hold approximately 1.1% of a sample with approximately 1,500,000 clones, roughly 96% of them seen once. The germline gives CDR1 SGHTA, CDR2 FQGTGA. The CDR3 has 15 amino acids. V lost 5 bases and J lost 9; bases outside the gene matches: 4. This receptor was taken from a young man in good health. The V and J genes are TRBV7-3 and TRBJ2-1; 16 bases match TRBD2. The specimen sequenced was naive CD4+ T cells sorted from blood. Noted subset: CD45RA+ positively selected. CDR3: CASSPGLAGGGEQFF. In nucleotides, the CDR3 is TGTGCCAGCAGCCCGGGACTAGCGGGAGGGGGTGAGCAGTTCTTC.